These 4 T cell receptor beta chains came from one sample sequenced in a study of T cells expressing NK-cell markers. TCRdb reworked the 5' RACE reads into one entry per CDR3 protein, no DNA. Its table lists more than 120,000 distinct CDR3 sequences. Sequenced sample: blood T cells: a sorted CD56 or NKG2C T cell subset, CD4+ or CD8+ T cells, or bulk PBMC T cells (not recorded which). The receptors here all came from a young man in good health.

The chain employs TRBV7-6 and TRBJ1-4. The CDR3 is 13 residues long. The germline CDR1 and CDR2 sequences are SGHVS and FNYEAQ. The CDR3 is CASTGATNEKLFF.

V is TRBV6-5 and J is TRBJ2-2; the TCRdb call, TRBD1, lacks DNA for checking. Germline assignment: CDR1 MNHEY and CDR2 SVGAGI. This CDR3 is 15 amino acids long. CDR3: CASSYSQGSPGELFF.

This chain's CDR3 is CASSLAGVPDYEQYF. The chain carries TRBV7-6 and TRBJ2-7. The CDR3 runs 15 residues. Germline V gives CDR1 SGHVS, CDR2 FNYEAQ.

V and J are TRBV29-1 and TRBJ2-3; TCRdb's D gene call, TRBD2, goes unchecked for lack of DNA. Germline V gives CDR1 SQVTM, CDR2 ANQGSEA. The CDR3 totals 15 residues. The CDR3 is CSVEDWLAQTDTQYF.